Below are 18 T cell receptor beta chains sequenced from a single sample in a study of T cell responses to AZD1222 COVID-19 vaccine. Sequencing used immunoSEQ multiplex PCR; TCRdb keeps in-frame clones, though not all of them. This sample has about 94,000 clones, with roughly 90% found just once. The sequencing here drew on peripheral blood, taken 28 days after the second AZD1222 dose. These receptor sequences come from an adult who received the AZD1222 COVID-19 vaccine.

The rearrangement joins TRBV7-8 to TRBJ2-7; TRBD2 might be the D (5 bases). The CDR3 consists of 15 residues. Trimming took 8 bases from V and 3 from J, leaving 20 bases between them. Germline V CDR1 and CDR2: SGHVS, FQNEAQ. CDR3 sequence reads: CASLEETIFGYEQYF. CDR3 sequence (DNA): TGTGCCAGCCTGGAGGAAACTATTTTCGGCTACGAGCAGTACTTC.

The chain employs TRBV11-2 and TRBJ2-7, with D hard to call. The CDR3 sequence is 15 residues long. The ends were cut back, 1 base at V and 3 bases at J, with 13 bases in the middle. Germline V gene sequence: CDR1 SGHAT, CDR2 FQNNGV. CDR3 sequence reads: CASSLGSSIVYEQYF. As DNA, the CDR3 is TGTGCCAGCAGCTTAGGATCGTCCATCGTCTACGAGCAGTACTTC. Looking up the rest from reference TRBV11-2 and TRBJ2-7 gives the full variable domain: EAGVAQSPRYKIIEKRQSVAFWCNPISGHATLYWYQQILGQGPKLLIQFQNNGVVDDSQLPKDRFSAERLKGVDSTLKIQPAKLEDSAVYLCASSLGSSIVYEQYFGPGTRLTVT.

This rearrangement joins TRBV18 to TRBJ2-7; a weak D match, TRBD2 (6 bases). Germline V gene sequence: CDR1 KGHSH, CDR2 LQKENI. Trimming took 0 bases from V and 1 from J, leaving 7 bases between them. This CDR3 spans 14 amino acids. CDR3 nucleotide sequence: TGTGCCAGCTCACCACCGGCGGGATCCTACGAGCAGTACTTC. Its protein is CASSPPAGSYEQYF.

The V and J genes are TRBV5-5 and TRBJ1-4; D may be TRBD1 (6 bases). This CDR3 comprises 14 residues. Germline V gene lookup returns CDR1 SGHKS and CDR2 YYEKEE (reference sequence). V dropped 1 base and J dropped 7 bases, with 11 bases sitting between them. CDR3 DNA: TGTGCCAGCAGCTTGTTGGGGGCAGGTGAAAAACTGTTTTTT. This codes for CASSLLGAGEKLFF.

As DNA, the CDR3 is TGTGCCAGCAGCTTAGCTGGACAGGGCCGAACAGATACGCAGTATTTT. It translates to CASSLAGQGRTDTQYF. The rearrangement joins TRBV7-9 to TRBJ2-3, with 8 bases fitting TRBD1. CDR3 length equals 16 residues. V lost 0 bases and J lost 3; bases outside the gene matches: 5. CDR1 is SEHNR and CDR2 is FQNEAQ in the germline V gene (reference sequence).

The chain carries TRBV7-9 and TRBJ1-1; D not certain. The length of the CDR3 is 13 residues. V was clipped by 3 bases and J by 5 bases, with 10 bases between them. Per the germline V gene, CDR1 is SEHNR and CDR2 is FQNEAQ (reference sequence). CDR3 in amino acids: CASSFMLRTEAFF. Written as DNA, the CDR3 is TGTGCCAGCAGCTTTATGCTGAGGACTGAAGCTTTCTTT.

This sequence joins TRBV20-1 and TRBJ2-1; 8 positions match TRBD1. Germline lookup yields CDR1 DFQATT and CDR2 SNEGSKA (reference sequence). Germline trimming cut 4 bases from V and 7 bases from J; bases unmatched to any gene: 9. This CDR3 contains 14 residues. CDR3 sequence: CSANDRGALNEQFF. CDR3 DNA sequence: TGCAGTGCTAATGACAGGGGCGCGTTGAATGAGCAGTTCTTC.

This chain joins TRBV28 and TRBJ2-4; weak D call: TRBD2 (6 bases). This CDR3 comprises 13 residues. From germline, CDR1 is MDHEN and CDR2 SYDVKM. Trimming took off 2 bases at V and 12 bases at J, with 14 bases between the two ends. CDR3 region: CASSLGGLDTQYF. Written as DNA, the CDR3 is TGTGCCAGCAGTTTAGGAGGGTTAGACACTCAGTACTTC.

CDR3 amino acids: CASSLSSRNTIYF. The DNA for the CDR3 is TGTGCCAGCAGCTTATCGAGCAGGAACACCATATATTTT. The chain combines TRBV11-2 with TRBJ1-3, with D unclear. The CDR3 loop spans 13 amino acids. V gave up 2 bases and J gave up 7 bases, with 9 bases separating them. Per germline, CDR1 SGHAT and CDR2 FQNNGV.

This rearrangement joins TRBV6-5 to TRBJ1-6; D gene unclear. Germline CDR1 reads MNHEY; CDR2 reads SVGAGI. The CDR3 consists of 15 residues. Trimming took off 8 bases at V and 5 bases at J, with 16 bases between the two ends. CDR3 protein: CASFGPEGNNSPLHF. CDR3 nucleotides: TGTGCCAGCTTCGGACCCGAGGGCAATAATTCACCCCTCCACTTT.

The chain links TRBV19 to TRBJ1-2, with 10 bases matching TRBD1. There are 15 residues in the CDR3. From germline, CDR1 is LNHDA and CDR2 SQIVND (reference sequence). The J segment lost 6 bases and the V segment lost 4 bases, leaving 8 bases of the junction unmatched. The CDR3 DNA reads TGTGCCAGTAGTACCCATGGACAGGGGGAAGATGGCTACACCTTC. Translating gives CASSTHGQGEDGYTF.

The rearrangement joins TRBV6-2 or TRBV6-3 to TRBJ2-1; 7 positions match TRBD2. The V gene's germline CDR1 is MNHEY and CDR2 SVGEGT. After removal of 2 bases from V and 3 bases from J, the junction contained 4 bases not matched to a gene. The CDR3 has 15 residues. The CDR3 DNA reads TGTGCCAGCAGTTACCCGAGCGGGGTCTACAATGAGCAGTTCTTC. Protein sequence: CASSYPSGVYNEQFF.

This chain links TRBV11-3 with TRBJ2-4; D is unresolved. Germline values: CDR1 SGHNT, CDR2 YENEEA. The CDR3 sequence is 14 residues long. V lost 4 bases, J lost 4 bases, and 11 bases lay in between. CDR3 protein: CASSSSRGKNIQYF. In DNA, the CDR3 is TGTGCCAGCAGCTCCTCTCGAGGAAAAAACATTCAGTACTTC.

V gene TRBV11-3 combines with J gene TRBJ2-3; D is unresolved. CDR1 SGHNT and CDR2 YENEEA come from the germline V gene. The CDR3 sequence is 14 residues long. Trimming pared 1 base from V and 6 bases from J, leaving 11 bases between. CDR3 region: CASSLGATADTQYF. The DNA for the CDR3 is TGTGCCAGCAGCTTAGGCGCGACCGCCGATACGCAGTATTTT.

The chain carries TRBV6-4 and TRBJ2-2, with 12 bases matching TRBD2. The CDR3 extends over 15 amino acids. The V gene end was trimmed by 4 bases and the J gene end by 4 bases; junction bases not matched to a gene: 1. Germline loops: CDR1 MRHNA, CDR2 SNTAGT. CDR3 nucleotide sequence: TGTGCCAGCAGTGCTAGCGGGGGGGCCACCGGGGAGCTGTTTTTT. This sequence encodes CASSASGGATGELFF.

CDR3 DNA sequence: TGTGCCATCAGTGAGACCGGGACAGCTATTCCCGATGGCTACACCTTC. Protein: CAISETGTAIPDGYTF. V usage is TRBV10-3 and J usage is TRBJ1-2; 7 bases fit TRBD1. J lost 6 bases, V lost 2 bases, and 12 bases had no gene match. This CDR3 comprises 16 residues. Germline V lookup: CDR1 ENHRY, CDR2 SYGVKD.

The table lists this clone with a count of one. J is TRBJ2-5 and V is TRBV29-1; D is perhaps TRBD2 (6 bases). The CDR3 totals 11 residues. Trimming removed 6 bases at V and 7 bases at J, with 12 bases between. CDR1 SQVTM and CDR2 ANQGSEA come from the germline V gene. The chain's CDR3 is CSVEGLGTQYF. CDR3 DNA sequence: TGCAGCGTGGAGGGGTTAGGGACCCAGTACTTC. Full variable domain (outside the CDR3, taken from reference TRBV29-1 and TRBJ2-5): SAVISQKPSRDICQRGTSLTIQCQVDSQVTMMFWYRQQPGQSLTLIATANQGSEATYESGFVIDKFPISRPNLTFSTLTVSNMSPEDSSIYLCSVEGLGTQYFGPGTRLLVL.

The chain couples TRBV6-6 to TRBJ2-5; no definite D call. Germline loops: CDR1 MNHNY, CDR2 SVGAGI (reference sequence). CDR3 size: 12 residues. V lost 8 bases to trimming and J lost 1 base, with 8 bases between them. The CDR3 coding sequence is TGTGCCAGCCAAAGGTCCCAAGAGACCCAGTACTTC. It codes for CASQRSQETQYF.